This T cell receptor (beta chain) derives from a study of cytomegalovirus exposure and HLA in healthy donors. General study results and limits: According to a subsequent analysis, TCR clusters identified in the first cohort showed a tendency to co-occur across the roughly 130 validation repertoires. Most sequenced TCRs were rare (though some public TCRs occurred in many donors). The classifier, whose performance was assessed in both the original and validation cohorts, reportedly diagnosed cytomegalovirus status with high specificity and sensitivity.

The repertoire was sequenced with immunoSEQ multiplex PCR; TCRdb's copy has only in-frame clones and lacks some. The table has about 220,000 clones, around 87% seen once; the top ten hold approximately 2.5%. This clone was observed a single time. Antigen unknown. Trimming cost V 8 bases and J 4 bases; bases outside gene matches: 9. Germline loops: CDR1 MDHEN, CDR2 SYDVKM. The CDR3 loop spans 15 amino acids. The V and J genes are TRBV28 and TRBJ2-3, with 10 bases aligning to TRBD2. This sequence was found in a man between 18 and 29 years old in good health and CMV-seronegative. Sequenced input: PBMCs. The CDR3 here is CASYPAGGGADTQYF. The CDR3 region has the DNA TGTGCCAGCTATCCAGCGGGAGGGGGGGCAGATACGCAGTATTTT.